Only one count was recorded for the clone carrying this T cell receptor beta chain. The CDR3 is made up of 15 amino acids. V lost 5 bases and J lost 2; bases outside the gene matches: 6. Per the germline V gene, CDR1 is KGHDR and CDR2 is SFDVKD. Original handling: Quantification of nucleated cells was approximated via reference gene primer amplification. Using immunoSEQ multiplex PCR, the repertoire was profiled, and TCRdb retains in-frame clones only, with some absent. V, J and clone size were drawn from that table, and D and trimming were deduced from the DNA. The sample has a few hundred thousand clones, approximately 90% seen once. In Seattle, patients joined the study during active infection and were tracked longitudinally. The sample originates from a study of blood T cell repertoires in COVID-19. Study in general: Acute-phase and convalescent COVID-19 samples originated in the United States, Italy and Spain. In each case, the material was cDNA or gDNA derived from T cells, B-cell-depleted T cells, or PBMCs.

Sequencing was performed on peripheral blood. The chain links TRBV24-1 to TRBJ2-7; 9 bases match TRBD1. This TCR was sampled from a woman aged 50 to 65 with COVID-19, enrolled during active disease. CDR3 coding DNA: TGTGCCACCAGTGGGGGGACAGGGTCCACCTACGAGCAGTACTTC. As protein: CATSGGTGSTYEQYF.